This TCR beta chain was identified during a study of blood T cell repertoires in COVID-19. The wider study: Specimens from acute and convalescent COVID-19 originated in the United States, Italy and Spain. From T cells, B-cell-depleted T cells, or PBMCs came the material, which was cDNA or gDNA.

Germline CDR1 and CDR2: SGHTA and FQGNSA. This CDR3 is built from 14 residues. The V gene end was trimmed by 6 bases and the J gene end by 5 bases; junction bases not matched to a gene: 6. Data came from immunoSEQ multiplex PCR; TCRdb stores just in-frame clones and leaves some out. Among about 300,000 clones, approximately 89% were seen once, and the ten largest hold 1.8%. The chain uses TRBV7-2 and TRBJ2-2, with 7 bases aligning to TRBD1. Specimen: peripheral blood. This clonotype originated in a woman in her 30s with COVID-19, enrolled during active disease. CDR3 loop: CASRNSGGTGELFF. CDR3 in DNA: TGTGCCAGCAGAAATTCAGGGGGTACCGGGGAGCTGTTTTTT.